This TCR beta chain is from a study of T cell changes during pregnancy in multiple sclerosis. TCRdb keeps only in-frame clones here, not all; method: immunoSEQ multiplex PCR. The table has some 45,000 clones, roughly 87% seen once. V shed 3 bases, J shed 7 bases, and the junction held 13 bases outside the gene matches. CDR1 is MDHEN, CDR2 SYDVKM, per germline. The CDR3 is 17 amino acids. The receptor was derived from a female donor with multiple sclerosis, enrolled in a pregnancy study. The rearrangement joins TRBV28 to TRBJ1-4, with 8 positions matching TRBD1. This specimen was CD4+ T cells from peripheral blood mononuclear cells, taken after pregnancy. The CDR3 DNA reads as TGTGCCAGCAGTTTGTCAGGGGGCGGAGGTCTTCGTGAAAAACTGTTTTTT. Translated: CASSLSGGGGLREKLFF.